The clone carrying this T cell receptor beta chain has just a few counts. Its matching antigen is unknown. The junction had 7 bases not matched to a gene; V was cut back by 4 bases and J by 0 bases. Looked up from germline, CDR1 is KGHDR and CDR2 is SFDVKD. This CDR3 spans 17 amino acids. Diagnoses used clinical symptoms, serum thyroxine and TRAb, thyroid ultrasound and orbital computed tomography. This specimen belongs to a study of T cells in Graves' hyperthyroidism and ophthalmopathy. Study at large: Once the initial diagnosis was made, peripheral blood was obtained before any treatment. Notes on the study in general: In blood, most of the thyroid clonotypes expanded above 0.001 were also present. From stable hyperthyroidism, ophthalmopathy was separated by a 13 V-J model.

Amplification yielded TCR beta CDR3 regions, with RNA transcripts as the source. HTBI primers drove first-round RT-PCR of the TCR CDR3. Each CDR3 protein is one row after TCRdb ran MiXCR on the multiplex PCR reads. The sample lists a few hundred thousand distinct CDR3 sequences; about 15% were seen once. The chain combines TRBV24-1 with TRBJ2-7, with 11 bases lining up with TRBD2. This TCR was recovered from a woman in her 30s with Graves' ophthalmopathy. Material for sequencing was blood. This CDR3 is CATSEGGLADTSYEQYF. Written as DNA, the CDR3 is TGTGCCACCAGTGAAGGGGGACTAGCGGATACCTCCTACGAGCAGTACTTC.